The 16 T cell receptor beta chains listed next were all sequenced from one sample in a study of neoadjuvant anti-PD-1 for oral cavity cancer. Regarding time point: after neoadjuvant nivolumab, at surgical resection. Only in-frame clones appear in the TCRdb table, and some are missing; sequencing was by immunoSEQ multiplex PCR. This sample has tens of thousands of clones, with 70% to 90% found just once. The starting material was PBMCs, obtained after nivolumab (anti-PD-1) treatment. The receptors come from a person aged 40-85 years with oral cavity squamous cell carcinoma.

The chain links TRBV2 to TRBJ1-2; D unresolved. The germline gives CDR1 SNHLY, CDR2 FYNNEI. This CDR3 region has 11 residues. Trimming removed 4 bases from V and 8 bases from J, with 8 bases in between. This CDR3 is CASSVRIGYTF. CDR3 coding DNA: TGTGCCAGCAGTGTAAGAATAGGCTACACCTTC.

The chain joins TRBV9 to TRBJ2-3, with 11 bases fitting TRBD2. The J segment lost 4 bases and the V segment lost 4 bases, leaving 2 bases of the junction unmatched. The germline V gene has CDR1 SGDLS and CDR2 YYNGEE. The CDR3 covers 14 residues. The CDR3 spells CASSTSGSADTQYF. The CDR3 DNA is TGTGCCAGCAGCACTAGCGGGAGTGCAGATACGCAGTATTTT. The full variable domain, in which reference TRBV9 and TRBJ2-3 provide the parts outside the CDR3, is DSGVTQTPKHLITATGQRVTLRCSPRSGDLSVYWYQQSLDQGLQFLIQYYNGEERAKGNILERFSAQQFPDLHSELNLSSLELGDSALYFCASSTSGSADTQYFGPGTRLTVL.

This sequence joins TRBV27 and TRBJ1-5; 7 bases agree with TRBD1. The germline gives CDR1 MNHEY, CDR2 SMNVEV (reference sequence). The CDR3 consists of 16 residues. V shed 3 bases, J shed 1 base, and the junction held 6 bases outside the gene matches. This CDR3 is CASSLAGGLSNQPQHF. The DNA of the CDR3 is TGTGCCAGCAGTTTGGCAGGGGGGTTGAGCAATCAGCCCCAGCATTTT.

The CDR3 sequence: CAWSVPWGSNQPQHF. The CDR3 DNA sequence: TGTGCCTGGAGTGTACCCTGGGGTAGCAATCAGCCCCAGCATTTT. The J gene is TRBJ1-5, the V gene TRBV30; the D is unclear. In germline, CDR1 is GTSNPN, CDR2 SVGIG (reference sequence). The CDR3 runs 15 residues. V was cut by 0 bases and J by 0 bases, with 9 bases left in between.

The rearrangement uses TRBV4-1 and TRBJ2-6, with D hard to call. CDR1 and CDR2 (germline): MGHRA, YSYEKL. The V and J ends lost 4 bases and 0 bases respectively, with 13 bases between them. There are 17 residues in the CDR3. CDR3 DNA: TGCGCCAGCAGCCTCGGACGCTGGTACTCTGGGGCCAACGTCCTGACTTTC. It is translated as CASSLGRWYSGANVLTF.

This clone has a handful of counts. The genes are TRBV5-1 and TRBJ1-2; D is ambiguous. The germline gives CDR1 SGHRS, CDR2 YFSETQ. This CDR3 has 14 residues. The V gene lost 1 base and the J gene lost 9 bases, with 16 bases spanning the gap. CDR3 coding DNA: TGCGCCAGCAGCTTGTTGGTTGGGGAGAGTAGCTACACCTTC. Its protein product is CASSLLVGESSYTF. The full variable domain, its missing parts supplied by reference TRBV5-1 and TRBJ1-2, is KAGVTQTPRYLIKTRGQQVTLSCSPISGHRSVSWYQQTPGQGLQFLFEYFSETQRNKGNFPGRFSGRQFSNSRSEMNVSTLELGDSALYLCASSLLVGESSYTFGSGTRLTVV.

This clone was observed a few times. This sequence joins TRBV7-8 and TRBJ2-7; D may correspond to TRBD1 or TRBD2 (6 bases each). CDR3 length: 15 amino acids. Trimming removed 5 bases from V and 7 bases from J, with 21 bases in between. Per the germline V gene, CDR1 is SGHVS and CDR2 is FQNEAQ. DNA for the CDR3: TGTGCCAGCAGCCCCTTTAGGGTGGTAGGGGGGGAGCAGTACTTC. Protein product: CASSPFRVVGGEQYF.

The chain links TRBV27 to TRBJ2-3; TRBD2 might be the D (6 bases). Trimming removed 1 base from V and 6 bases from J, with 14 bases in between. CDR1 and CDR2 (germline): MNHEY, SMNVEV (reference sequence). The CDR3 contains 15 residues. For the CDR3, the DNA is TGTGCCAGCAGTTTATTTGGCGGGACCGGGGATACGCAGTATTTT. Amino acids: CASSLFGGTGDTQYF.

The genes are TRBV29-1 and TRBJ2-2, with 10 bases matching TRBD1. The trim removed 7 bases at V and 2 bases at J, leaving 4 bases unmatched. Germline V CDR1 and CDR2: SQVTM, ANQGSEA. CDR3 length: 14 residues. This chain's CDR3 is CSGRQGANTGELFF. The DNA of the CDR3 is TGCAGCGGGAGACAGGGGGCTAACACCGGGGAGCTGTTTTTT.

This rearrangement joins TRBV10-1 to TRBJ2-7; D not certain. The CDR3 is 14 amino acids. The germline V gene encodes CDR1 WNHNN and CDR2 SYGVQD (reference sequence). V lost 0 bases and J 6 bases, leaving 12 bases between the germline ends. The CDR3 DNA follows: TGCGCCAGCAGTGAGTCGAGAGCCGGTGGCGAGCAGTACTTC. Translated: CASSESRAGGEQYF.

This clone was seen a handful of times. One junction end does not reproduce the germline sequence, and a read error may be involved. The rearrangement joins TRBV4-2 to TRBJ2-7, with a tentative D call TRBD2 (6 bases). The germline gives CDR1 LGHNA, CDR2 YNFKEQ. CDR3 length equals 13 residues. As DNA, the CDR3 is TGTGCCAGCAGACAAGGGACTTCGGGCAGGCAGTACTTC. Its protein product is CASRQGTSGRQYF.

The rearrangement uses TRBV4-2 and TRBJ2-1; 7 bases fit TRBD1. CDR3 length equals 14 residues. V was pared by 2 bases and J by 5 bases, with 3 bases of the junction left unmatched. Germline CDR1 LGHNA, CDR2 YNFKEQ. CDR3 region: CASSQPQGDNEQFF. CDR3 nucleotides: TGTGCCAGCAGCCAACCCCAGGGGGACAATGAGCAGTTCTTC.

The J gene is TRBJ2-3, the V gene TRBV5-5; D is tentatively TRBD1 or TRBD2 (5 bases each). Germline loops: CDR1 SGHKS, CDR2 YYEKEE (reference sequence). The CDR3 is made up of 15 amino acids. Deletions cut 2 bases from V and 3 bases from J, with 13 bases between. The DNA for the CDR3 is TGTGCCAGCAGCTTAACCACGAGGGGTACAGATACGCAGTATTTT. This sequence encodes CASSLTTRGTDTQYF.

The CDR3 DNA is TGTGCCAGCAGCGCTCCAACCGGGGACGGGTATTACAATGAGCAGTTCTTC. It codes for CASSAPTGDGYYNEQFF. The chain is built from TRBV9 and TRBJ2-1, with D tentatively TRBD1 or TRBD2 (5 bases each). Germline V gene lookup returns CDR1 SGDLS and CDR2 YYNGEE. There are 17 residues in the CDR3. Trimming removed 3 bases at V and 4 bases at J, with 20 bases between. The full variable domain, rest sourced from reference TRBV9 and TRBJ2-1, is DSGVTQTPKHLITATGQRVTLRCSPRSGDLSVYWYQQSLDQGLQFLIQYYNGEERAKGNILERFSAQQFPDLHSELNLSSLELGDSALYFCASSAPTGDGYYNEQFFGPGTRLTVL.

The chain employs TRBV10-1 and TRBJ1-5; maybe TRBD1 (6 bases). The CDR3 totals 14 residues. Trimming shortened V by 8 bases and J by 1 base, and 12 bases separated the two germline ends. The germline V gene has CDR1 WNHNN and CDR2 SYGVQD (reference sequence). Here the CDR3 DNA reads TGCGCCAGCCTAAAGGGGGGCAGCAATCAGCCCCAGCATTTT. Translated: CASLKGGSNQPQHF.

This clone was observed a single time. The V and J genes are TRBV6-6 and TRBJ1-1; D possibly corresponds to TRBD1 (5 bases). The CDR3 covers 14 residues. V was pared by 11 bases and J by 1 base, with 17 bases between. In germline, CDR1 is MNHNY, CDR2 SVGAGI (reference sequence). The CDR3 nucleotides read TGTGCCGGCAATGGGGCGTACTCGAACACTGAAGCTTTCTTT. It codes for CAGNGAYSNTEAFF.